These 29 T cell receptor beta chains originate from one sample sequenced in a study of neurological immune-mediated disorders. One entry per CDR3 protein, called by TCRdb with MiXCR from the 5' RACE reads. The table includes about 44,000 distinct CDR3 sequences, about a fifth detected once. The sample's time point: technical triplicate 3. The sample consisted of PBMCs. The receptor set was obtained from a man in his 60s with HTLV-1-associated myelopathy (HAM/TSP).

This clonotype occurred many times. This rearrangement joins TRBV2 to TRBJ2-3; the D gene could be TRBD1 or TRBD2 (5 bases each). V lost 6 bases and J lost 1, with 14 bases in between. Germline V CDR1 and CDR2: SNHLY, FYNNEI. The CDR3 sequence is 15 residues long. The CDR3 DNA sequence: TGTGCCAGCAGGTCCGGGGCAGCCCGCACAGATACGCAGTATTTT. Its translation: CASRSGAARTDTQYF.

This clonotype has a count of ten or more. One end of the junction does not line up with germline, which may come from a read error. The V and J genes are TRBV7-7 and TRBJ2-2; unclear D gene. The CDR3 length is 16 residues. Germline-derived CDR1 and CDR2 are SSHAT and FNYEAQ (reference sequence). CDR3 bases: TGTGCTAGCAGCTTAGCCCTAACGCGGAGTGGGGAGGAGCTGTTTTTT. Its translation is CASSLALTRSGEELFF.

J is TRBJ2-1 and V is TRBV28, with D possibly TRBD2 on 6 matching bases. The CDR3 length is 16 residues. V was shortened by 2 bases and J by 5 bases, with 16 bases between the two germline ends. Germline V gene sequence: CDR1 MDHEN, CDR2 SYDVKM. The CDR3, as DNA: TGTGCCAGCAGTTTAGTTTGGGGGAGGAGAAACAATGAGCAGTTCTTC. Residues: CASSLVWGRRNNEQFF.

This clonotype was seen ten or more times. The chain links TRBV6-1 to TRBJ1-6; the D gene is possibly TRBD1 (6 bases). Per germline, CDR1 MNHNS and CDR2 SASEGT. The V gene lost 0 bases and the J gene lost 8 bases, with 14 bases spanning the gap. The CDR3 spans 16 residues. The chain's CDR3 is CASSEAGGRVDSPLHF. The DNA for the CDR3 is TGTGCCAGCAGTGAAGCCGGGGGGCGAGTTGATTCACCCCTCCACTTT.

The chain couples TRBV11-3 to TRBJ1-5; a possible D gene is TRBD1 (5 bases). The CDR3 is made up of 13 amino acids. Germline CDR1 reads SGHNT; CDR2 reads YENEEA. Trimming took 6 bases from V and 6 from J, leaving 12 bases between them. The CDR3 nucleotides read TGTGCCAGCAGTGAGGACGGGACTCAGCCCCAGCATTTT. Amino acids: CASSEDGTQPQHF.

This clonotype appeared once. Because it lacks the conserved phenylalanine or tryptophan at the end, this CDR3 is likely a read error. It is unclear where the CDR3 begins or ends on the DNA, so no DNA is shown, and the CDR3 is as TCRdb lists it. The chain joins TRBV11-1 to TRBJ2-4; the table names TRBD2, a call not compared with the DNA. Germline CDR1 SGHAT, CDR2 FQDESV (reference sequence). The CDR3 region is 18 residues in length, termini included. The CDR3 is CASSFYICSASRGGDSKY.

CDR3 DNA: TGTGCCAGCAGTCGGTTGGGGGAAAATGAGCAGTTCTTC. Encoded protein: CASSRLGENEQFF. The chain uses TRBV6-5 and TRBJ2-1; D tentatively reads TRBD1 or TRBD2 (5 bases each). The V and J ends lost 5 bases and 7 bases respectively, with 12 bases between them. The CDR3 loop spans 13 amino acids. Germline V CDR1 and CDR2: MNHEY, SVGAGI.

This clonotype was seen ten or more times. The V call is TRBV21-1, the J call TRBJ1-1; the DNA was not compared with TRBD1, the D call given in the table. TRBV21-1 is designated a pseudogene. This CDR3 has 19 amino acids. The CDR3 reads CASSKGTRGPWRIYTEAFF. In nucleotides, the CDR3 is TGTGCCAGCAGCAAAGGAACCCGGGGACCCTGGAGGATTTACACTGAAGCTTTCTTT.

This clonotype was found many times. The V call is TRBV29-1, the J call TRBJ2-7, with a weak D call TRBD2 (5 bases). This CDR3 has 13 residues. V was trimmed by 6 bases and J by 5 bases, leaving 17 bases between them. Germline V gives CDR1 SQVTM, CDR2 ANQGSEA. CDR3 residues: CSVTRVNGDEQYF. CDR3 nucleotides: TGCAGCGTGACTCGGGTCAACGGGGACGAGCAGTACTTC.

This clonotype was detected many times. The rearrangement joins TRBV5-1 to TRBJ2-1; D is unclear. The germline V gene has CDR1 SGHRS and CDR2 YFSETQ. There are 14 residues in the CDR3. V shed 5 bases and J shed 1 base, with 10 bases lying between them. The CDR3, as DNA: TGCGCCAGCAGGGAGTTAGGGTCCTACAATGAGCAGTTCTTC. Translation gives CASRELGSYNEQFF.

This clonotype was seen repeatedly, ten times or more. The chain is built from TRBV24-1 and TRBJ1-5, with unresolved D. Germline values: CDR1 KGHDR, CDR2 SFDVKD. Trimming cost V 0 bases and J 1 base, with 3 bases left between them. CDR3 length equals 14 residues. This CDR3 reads CATSDLMSNQPQHF. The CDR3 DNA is TGTGCCACCAGTGATTTGATGAGCAATCAGCCCCAGCATTTT.

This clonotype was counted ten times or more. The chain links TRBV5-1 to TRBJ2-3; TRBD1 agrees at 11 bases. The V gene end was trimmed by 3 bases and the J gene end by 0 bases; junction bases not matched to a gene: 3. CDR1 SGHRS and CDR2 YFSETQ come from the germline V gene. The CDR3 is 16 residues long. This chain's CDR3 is CASSSGQGASTDTQYF. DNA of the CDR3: TGCGCCAGCAGCTCCGGACAGGGGGCAAGCACAGATACGCAGTATTTT.

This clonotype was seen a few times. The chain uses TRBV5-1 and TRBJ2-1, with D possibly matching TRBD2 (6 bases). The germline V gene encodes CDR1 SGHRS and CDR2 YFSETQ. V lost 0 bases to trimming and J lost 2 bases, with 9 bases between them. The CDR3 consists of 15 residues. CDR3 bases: TGCGCCAGCAGCTTGGTTTCTAGCGCCTACAATGAGCAGTTCTTC. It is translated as CASSLVSSAYNEQFF.

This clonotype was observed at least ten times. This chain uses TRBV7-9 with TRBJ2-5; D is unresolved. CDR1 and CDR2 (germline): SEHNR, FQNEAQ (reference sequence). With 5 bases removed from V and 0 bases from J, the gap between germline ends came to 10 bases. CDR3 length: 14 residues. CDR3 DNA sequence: TGTGCCAGCAGCCCCCGGTCTGACCAAGAGACCCAGTACTTC. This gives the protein CASSPRSDQETQYF.

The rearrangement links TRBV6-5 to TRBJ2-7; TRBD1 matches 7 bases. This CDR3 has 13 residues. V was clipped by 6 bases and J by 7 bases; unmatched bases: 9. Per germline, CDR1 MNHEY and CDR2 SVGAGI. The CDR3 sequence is CASRTGTVREQYF. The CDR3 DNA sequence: TGTGCCAGCAGAACCGGGACAGTGAGGGAGCAGTACTTC.

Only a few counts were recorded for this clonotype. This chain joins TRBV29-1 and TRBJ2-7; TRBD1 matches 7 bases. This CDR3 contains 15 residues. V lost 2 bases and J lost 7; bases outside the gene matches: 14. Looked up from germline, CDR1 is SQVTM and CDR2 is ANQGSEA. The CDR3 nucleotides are TGCAGCGTTGAAAAATTTGCAGGGGGAAGGTGGGAGCAGTACTTC. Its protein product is CSVEKFAGGRWEQYF.

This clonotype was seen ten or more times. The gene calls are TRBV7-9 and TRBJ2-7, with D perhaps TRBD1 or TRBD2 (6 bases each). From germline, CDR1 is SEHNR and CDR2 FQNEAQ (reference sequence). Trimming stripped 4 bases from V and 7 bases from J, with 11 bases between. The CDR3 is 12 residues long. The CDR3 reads CASSWRGEEQYF. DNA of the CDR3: TGTGCCAGCAGCTGGAGGGGGGAAGAGCAGTACTTC.

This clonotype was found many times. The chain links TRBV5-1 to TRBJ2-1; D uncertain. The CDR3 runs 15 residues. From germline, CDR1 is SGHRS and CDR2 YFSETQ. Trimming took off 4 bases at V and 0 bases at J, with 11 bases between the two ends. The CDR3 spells CASSPASVSYNEQFF. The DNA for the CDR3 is TGCGCCAGCAGCCCCGCCTCCGTCTCCTACAATGAGCAGTTCTTC.

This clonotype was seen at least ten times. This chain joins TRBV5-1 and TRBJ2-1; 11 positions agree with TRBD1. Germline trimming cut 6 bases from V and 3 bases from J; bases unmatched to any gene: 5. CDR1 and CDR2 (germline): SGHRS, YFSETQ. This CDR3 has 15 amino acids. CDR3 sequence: CASTTGTGGYNEQFF. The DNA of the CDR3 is TGCGCCAGCACCACCGGGACAGGGGGCTACAATGAGCAGTTCTTC. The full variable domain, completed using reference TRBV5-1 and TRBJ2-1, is KAGVTQTPRYLIKTRGQQVTLSCSPISGHRSVSWYQQTPGQGLQFLFEYFSETQRNKGNFPGRFSGRQFSNSRSEMNVSTLELGDSALYLCASTTGTGGYNEQFFGPGTRLTVL.

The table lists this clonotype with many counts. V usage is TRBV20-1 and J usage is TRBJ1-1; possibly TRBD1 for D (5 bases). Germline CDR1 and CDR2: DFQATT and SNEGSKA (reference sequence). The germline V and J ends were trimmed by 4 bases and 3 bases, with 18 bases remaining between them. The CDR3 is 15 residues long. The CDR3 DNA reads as TGCAGTGCTACTAGGACCCACTGGGGCCACACTGAAGCTTTCTTT. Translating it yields CSATRTHWGHTEAFF.

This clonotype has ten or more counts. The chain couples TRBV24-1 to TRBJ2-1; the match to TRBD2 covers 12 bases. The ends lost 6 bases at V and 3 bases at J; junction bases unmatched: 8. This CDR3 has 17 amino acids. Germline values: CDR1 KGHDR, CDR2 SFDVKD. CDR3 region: CATSSGTSGLNYNEQFF. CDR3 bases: TGTGCCACCAGTTCCGGGACTAGCGGGTTAAACTACAATGAGCAGTTCTTC.

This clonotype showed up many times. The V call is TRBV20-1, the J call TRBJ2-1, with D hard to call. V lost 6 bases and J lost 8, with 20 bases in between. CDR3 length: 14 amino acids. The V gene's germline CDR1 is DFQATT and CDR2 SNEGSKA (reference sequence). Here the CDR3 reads CSALTLGLRDEQFF. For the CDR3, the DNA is TGCAGTGCCCTAACCTTAGGGCTACGCGATGAGCAGTTCTTC.

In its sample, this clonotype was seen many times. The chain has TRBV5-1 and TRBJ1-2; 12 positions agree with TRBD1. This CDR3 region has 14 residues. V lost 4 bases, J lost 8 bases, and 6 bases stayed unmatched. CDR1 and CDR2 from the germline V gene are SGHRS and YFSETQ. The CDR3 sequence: CASSPGTGGVGYTF. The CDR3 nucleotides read TGCGCCAGCAGCCCGGGGACAGGGGGCGTAGGCTACACCTTC. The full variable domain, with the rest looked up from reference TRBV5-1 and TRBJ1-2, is KAGVTQTPRYLIKTRGQQVTLSCSPISGHRSVSWYQQTPGQGLQFLFEYFSETQRNKGNFPGRFSGRQFSNSRSEMNVSTLELGDSALYLCASSPGTGGVGYTFGSGTRLTVV.

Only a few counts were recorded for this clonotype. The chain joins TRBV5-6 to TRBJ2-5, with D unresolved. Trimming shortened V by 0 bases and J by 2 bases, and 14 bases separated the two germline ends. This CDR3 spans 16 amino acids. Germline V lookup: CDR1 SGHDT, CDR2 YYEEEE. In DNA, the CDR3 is TGTGCCAGCAGCTTGGTAGGCCTCGGGCCTCAAGAGACCCAGTACTTC. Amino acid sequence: CASSLVGLGPQETQYF. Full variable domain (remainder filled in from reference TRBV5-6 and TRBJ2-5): DAGVTQSPTHLIKTRGQQVTLRCSPKSGHDTVSWYQQALGQGPQFIFQYYEEEERQRGNFPDRFSGHQFPNYSSELNVNALLLGDSALYLCASSLVGLGPQETQYFGPGTRLLVL.

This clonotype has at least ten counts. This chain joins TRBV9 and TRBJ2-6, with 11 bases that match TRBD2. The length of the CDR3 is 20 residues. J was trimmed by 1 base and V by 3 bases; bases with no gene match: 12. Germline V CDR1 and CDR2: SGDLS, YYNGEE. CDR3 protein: CASSAGYGTSGFSGANVLTF. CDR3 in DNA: TGTGCCAGCAGCGCCGGTTACGGGACTAGCGGATTTTCTGGGGCCAACGTCCTGACTTTC.

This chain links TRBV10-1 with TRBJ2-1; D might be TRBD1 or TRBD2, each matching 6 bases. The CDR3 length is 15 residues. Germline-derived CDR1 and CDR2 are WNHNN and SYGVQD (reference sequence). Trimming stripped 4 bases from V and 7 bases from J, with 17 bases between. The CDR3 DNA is TGCGCCAGCAGTGTCGGGACACGGGGGTCAAATGAGCAGTTCTTC. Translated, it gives CASSVGTRGSNEQFF.

The CDR3 sequence is CASSEGSNQPQHF. As DNA, the CDR3 is TGCGCCAGCAGCGAGGGAAGCAATCAGCCCCAGCATTTT. The chain is built from TRBV5-1 and TRBJ1-5; D is undetermined. Germline lookup yields CDR1 SGHRS and CDR2 YFSETQ. The germline V and J ends were trimmed by 4 bases and 1 base, with 6 bases remaining between them. This CDR3 comprises 13 residues.

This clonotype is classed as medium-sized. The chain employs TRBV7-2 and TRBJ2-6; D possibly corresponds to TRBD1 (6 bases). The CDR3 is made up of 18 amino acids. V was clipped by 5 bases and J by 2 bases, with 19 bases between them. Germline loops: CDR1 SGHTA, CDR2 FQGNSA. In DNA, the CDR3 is TGTGCCAGCAGCGGAGACAGGCAGGGGTATGCTGGGGCCAACGTCCTGACTTTC. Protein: CASSGDRQGYAGANVLTF.

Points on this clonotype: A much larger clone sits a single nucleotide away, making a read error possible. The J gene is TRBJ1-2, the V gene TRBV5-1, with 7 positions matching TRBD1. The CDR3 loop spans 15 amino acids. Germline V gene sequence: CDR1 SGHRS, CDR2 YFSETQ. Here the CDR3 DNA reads TGCGCCAACAGCTTGGTTCTCAGGGGGGGAGAAGGCTACACCTTC. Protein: CANSLVLRGGEGYTF.